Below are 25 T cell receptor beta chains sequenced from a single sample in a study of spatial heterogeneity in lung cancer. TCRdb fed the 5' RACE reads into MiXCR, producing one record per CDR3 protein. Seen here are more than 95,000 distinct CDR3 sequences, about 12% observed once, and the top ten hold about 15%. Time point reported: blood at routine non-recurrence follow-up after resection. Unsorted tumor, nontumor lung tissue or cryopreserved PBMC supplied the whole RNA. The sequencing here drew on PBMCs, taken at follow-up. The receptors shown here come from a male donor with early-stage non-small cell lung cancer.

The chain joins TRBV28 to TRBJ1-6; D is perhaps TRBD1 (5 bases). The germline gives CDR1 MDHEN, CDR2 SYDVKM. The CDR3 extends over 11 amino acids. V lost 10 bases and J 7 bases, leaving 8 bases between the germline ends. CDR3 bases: TGTGCCACCCGGGGGAATTCACCCCTCCACTTT. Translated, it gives CATRGNSPLHF.

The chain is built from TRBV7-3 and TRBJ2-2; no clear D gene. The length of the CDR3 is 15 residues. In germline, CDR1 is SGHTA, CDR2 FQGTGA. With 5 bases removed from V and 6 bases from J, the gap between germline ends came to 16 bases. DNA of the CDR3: TGTGCCAGCAGCCCCATGATCACTGGTCCCGGGGAGCTGTTTTTT. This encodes CASSPMITGPGELFF.

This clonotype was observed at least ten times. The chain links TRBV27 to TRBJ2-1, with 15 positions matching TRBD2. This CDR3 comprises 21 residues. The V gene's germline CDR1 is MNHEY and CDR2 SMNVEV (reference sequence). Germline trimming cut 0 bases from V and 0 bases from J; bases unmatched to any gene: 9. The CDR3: CASSLSRSGTSGGLSYNEQFF. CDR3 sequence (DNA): TGTGCCAGCAGTTTATCAAGATCGGGGACTAGCGGGGGGCTCTCCTACAATGAGCAGTTCTTC.

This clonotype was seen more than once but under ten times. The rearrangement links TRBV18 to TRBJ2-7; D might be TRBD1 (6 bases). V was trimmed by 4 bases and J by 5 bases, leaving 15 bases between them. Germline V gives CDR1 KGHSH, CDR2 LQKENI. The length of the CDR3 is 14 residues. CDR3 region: CASSLLQGGHEQYF. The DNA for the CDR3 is TGTGCCAGCTCACTATTACAGGGTGGGCACGAGCAGTACTTC. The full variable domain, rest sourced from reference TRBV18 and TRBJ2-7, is NAGVMQNPRHLVRRRGQEARLRCSPMKGHSHVYWYRQLPEEGLKFMVYLQKENIIDESGMPKERFSAEFPKEGPSILRIQQVVRGDSAAYFCASSLLQGGHEQYFGPGTRLTVT.

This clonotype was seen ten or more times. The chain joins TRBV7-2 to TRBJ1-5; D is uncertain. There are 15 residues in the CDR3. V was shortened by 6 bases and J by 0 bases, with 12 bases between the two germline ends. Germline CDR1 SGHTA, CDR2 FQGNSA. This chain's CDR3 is CASRQTAYSNQPQHF. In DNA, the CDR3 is TGTGCCAGCAGGCAAACAGCCTATAGCAATCAGCCCCAGCATTTT.

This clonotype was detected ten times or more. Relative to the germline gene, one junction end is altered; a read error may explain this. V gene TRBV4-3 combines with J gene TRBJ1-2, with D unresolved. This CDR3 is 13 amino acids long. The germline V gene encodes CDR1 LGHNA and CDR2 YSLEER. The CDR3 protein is CASSQAQNYGHTF. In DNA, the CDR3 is TGCGCCAGCAGCCAAGCTCAAAACTATGGCCACACCTTC.

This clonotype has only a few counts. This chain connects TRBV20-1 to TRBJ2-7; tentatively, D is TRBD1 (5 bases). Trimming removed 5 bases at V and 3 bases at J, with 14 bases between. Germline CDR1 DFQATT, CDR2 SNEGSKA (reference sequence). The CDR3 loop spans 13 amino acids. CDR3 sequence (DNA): TGCAGTGCTTTTCAGGGATCCTACTACGAGCAGTACTTC. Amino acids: CSAFQGSYYEQYF.

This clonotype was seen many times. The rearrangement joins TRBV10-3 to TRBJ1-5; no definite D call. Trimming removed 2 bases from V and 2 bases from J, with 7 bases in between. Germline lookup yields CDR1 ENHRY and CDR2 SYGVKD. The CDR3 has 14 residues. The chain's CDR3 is CAISEGVGNQPQHF. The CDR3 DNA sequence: TGTGCCATCAGTGAGGGCGTCGGCAATCAGCCCCAGCATTTT.

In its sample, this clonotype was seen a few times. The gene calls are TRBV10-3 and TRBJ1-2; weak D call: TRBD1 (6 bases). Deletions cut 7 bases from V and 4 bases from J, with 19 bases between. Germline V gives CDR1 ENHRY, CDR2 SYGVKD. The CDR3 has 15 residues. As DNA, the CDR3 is TGTGCCATCAAAGGCGCCCAGGGGCGAGGCTATGGCTACACCTTC. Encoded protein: CAIKGAQGRGYGYTF.

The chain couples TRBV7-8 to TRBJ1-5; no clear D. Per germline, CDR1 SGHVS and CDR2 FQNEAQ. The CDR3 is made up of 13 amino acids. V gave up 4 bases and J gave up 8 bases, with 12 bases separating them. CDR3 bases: TGTGCCAGCAGCTCCGCCTCGGATAAGCCCCAGCATTTT. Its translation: CASSSASDKPQHF. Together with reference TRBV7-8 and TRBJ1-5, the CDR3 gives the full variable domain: GAGVSQSPRYKVAKRGQDVALRCDPISGHVSLFWYQQALGQGPEFLTYFQNEAQLDKSGLPSDRFFAERPEGSVSTLKIQRTQQEDSAVYLCASSSASDKPQHFGDGTRLSIL.

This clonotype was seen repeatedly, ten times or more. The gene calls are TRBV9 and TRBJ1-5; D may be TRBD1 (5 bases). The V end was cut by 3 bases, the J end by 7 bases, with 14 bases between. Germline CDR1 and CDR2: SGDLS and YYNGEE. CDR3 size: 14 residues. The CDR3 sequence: CASSEGVDGQPQHF. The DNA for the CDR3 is TGTGCCAGCAGCGAAGGGGTGGATGGGCAGCCCCAGCATTTT.

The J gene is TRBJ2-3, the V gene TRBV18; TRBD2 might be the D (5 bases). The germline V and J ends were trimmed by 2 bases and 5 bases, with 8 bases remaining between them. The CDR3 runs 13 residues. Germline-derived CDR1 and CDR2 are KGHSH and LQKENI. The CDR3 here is CASSPSEGDTQYF. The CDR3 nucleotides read TGTGCCAGCTCACCAAGCGAGGGAGATACGCAGTATTTT.

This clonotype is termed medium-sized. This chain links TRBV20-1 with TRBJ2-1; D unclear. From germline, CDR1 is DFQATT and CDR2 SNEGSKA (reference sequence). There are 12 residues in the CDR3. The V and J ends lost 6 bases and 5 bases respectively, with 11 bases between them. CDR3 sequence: CSARTDDNEQFF. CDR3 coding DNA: TGCAGTGCGAGGACGGACGACAATGAGCAGTTCTTC.

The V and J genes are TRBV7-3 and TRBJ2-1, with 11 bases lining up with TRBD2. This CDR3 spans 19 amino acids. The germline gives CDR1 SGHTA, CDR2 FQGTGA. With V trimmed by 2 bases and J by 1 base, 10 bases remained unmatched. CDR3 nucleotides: TGTGCCAGCAGCTTAGAGCCTAGCGGGGGGAGTAAATCCTACAATGAGCAGTTCTTC. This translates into CASSLEPSGGSKSYNEQFF.

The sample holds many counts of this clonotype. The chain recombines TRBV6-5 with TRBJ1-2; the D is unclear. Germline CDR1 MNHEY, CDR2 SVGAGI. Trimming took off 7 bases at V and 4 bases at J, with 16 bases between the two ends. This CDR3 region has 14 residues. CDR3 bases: TGTGCCAGCAAACTAAGAGGCGCCTTCTATGGCTACACCTTC. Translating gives CASKLRGAFYGYTF.

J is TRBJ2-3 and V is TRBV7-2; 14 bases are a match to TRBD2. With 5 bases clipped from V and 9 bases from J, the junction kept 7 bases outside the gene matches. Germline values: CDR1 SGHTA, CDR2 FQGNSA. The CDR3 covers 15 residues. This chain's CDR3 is CASSQGLAGGRTQYF. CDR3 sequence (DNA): TGTGCCAGCAGCCAAGGACTAGCGGGGGGCAGGACGCAGTATTTT.

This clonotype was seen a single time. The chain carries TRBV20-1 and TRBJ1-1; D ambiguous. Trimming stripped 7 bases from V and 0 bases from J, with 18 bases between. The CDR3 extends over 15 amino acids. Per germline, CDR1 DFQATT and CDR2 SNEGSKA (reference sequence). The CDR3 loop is CSVLNGQTMNTEAFF. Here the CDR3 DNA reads TGCAGTGTCCTAAATGGGCAGACAATGAACACTGAAGCTTTCTTT.

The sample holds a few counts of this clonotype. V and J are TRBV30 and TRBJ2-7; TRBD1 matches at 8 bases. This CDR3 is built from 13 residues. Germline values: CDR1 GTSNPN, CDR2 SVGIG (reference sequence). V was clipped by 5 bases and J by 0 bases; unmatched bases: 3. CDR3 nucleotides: TGTGCCTGGGGGACAGGAGTCTCCTACGAGCAGTACTTC. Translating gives CAWGTGVSYEQYF.

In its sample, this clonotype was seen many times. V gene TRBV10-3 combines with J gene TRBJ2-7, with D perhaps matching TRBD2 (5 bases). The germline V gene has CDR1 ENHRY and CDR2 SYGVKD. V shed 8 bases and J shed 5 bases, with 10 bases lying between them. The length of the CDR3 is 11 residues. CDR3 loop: CAIGRGDEQYF. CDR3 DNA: TGTGCCATCGGTCGGGGAGACGAGCAGTACTTC.

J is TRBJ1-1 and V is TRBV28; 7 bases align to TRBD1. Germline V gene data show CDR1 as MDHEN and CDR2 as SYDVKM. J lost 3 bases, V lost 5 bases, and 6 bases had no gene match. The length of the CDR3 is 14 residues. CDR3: CASSLGGGHTEAFF. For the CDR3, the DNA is TGTGCCAGCAGTCTAGGAGGGGGCCACACTGAAGCTTTCTTT. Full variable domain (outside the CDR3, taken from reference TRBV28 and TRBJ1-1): DVKVTQSSRYLVKRTGEKVFLECVQDMDHENMFWYRQDPGLGLRLIYFSYDVKMKEKGDIPEGYSVSREKKERFSLILESASTNQTSMYLCASSLGGGHTEAFFGQGTRLTVV.

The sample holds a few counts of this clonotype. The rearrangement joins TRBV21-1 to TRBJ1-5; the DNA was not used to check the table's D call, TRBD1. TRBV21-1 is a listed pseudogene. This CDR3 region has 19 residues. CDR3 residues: CASSKRGTGAIAGNQPQHF. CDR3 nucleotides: TGTGCCAGCAGCAAGCGCGGGACAGGGGCAATAGCTGGCAATCAGCCCCAGCATTTT.

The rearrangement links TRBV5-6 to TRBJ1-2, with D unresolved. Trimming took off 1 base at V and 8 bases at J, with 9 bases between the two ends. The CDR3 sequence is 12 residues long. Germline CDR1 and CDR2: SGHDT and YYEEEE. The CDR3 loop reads CASSLRLSGYTF. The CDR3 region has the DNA TGTGCCAGCAGCTTGCGCTTGTCAGGCTACACCTTC.

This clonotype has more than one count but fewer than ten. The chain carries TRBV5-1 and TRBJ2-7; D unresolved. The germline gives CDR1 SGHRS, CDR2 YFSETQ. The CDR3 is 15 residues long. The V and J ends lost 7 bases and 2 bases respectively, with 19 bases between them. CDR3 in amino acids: CASHWGTGPAYEQYF. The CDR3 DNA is TGCGCCAGCCATTGGGGTACGGGTCCGGCCTACGAGCAGTACTTC. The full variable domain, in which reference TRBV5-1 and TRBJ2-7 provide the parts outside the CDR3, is KAGVTQTPRYLIKTRGQQVTLSCSPISGHRSVSWYQQTPGQGLQFLFEYFSETQRNKGNFPGRFSGRQFSNSRSEMNVSTLELGDSALYLCASHWGTGPAYEQYFGPGTRLTVT.

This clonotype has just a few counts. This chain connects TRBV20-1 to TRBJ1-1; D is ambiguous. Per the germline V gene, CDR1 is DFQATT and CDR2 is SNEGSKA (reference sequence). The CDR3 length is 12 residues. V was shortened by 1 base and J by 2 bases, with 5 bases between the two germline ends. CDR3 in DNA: TGCAGTGCTAGAGCGGGCAACACTGAAGCTTTCTTT. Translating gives CSARAGNTEAFF.

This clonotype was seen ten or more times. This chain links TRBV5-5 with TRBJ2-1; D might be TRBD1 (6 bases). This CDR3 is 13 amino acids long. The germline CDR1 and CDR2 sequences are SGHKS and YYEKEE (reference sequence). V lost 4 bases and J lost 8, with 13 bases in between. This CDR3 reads CASSQQGWDEQFF. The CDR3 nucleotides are TGTGCCAGCAGCCAACAGGGTTGGGATGAGCAGTTCTTC. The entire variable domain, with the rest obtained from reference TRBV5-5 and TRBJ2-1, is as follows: DAGVTQSPTHLIKTRGQQVTLRCSPISGHKSVSWYQQVLGQGPQFIFQYYEKEERGRGNFPDRFSARQFPNYSSELNVNALLLGDSALYLCASSQQGWDEQFFGPGTRLTVL.